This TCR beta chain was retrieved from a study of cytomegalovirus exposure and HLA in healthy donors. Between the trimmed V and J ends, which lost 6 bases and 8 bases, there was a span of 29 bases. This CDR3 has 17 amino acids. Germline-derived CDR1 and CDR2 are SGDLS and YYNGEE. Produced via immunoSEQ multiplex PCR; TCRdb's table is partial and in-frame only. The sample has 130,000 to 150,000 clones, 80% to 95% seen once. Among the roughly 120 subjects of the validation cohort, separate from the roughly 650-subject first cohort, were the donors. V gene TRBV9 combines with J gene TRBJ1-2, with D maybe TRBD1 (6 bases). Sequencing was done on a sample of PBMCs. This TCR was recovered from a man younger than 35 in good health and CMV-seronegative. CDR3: CASTPFGGAEAIGGYTF. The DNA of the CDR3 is TGTGCCAGCACCCCATTCGGGGGGGCGGAGGCGATTGGGGGCTACACCTTC. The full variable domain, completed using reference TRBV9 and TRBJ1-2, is DSGVTQTPKHLITATGQRVTLRCSPRSGDLSVYWYQQSLDQGLQFLIQYYNGEERAKGNILERFSAQQFPDLHSELNLSSLELGDSALYFCASTPFGGAEAIGGYTFGSGTRLTVV.